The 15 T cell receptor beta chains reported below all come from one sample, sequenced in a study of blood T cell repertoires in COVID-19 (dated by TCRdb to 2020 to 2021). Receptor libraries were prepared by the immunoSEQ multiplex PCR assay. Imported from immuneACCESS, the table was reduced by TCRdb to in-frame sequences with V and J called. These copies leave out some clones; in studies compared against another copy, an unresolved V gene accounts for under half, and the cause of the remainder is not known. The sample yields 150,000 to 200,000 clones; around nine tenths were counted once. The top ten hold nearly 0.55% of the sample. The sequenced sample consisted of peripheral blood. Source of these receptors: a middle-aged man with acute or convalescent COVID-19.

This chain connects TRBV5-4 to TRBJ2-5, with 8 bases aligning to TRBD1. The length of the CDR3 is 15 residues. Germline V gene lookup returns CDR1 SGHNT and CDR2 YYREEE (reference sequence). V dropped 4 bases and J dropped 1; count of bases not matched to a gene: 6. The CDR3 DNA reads TGTGCCAGCAGCAGACAGGGGAGCGGCCAAGAGACCCAGTACTTC. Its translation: CASSRQGSGQETQYF.

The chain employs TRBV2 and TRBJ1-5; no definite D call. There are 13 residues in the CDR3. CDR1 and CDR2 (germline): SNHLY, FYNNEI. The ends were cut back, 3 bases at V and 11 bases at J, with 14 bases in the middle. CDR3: CASSDSSRSAQHF. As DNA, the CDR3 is TGTGCCAGCAGTGATTCATCCCGTTCGGCCCAGCATTTT.

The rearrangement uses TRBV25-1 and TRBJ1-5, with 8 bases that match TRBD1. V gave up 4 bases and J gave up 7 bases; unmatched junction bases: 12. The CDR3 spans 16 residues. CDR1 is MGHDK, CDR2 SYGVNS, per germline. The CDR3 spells CASSAQNRGNNQPQHF. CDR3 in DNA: TGTGCCAGCAGTGCCCAGAACAGGGGGAATAACCAGCCCCAGCATTTT.

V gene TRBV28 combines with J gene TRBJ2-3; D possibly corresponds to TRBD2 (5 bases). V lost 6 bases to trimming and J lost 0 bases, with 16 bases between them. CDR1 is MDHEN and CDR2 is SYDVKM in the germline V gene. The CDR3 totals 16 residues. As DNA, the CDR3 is TGTGCCAGCAGGCCCCTCCCAAGCGGTAGCACAGATACGCAGTATTTT. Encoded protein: CASRPLPSGSTDTQYF.

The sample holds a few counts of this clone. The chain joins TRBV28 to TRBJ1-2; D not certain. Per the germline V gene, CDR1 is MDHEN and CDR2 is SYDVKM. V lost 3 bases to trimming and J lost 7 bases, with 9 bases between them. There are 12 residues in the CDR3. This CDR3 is CASSFGGVGYTF. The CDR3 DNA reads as TGTGCCAGCAGTTTCGGCGGGGTTGGCTACACCTTC.

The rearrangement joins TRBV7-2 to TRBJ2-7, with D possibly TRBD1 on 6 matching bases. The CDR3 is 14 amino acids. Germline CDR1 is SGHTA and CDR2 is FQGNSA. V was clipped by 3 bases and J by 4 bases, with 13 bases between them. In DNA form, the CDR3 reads TGTGCCAGCAGCTTGAACAGGGCCCCATACGAGCAGTACGTC. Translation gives CASSLNRAPYEQYV.

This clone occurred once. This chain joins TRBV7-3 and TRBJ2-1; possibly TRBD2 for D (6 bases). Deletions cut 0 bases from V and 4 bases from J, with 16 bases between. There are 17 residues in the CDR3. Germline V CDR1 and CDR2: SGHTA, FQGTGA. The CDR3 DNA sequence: TGTGCCAGCAGCTTAACGGGGGGACGTAGGGATTACAATGAGCAGTTCTTC. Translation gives CASSLTGGRRDYNEQFF.

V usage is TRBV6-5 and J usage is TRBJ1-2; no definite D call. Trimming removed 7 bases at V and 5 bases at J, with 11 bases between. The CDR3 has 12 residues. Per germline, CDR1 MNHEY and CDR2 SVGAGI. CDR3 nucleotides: TGTGCCAGCACCCTCCTAGCTTATGGCTACACCTTC. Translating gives CASTLLAYGYTF.

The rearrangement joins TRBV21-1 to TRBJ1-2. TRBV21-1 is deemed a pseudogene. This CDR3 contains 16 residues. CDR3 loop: CASERQRVIREKGYTF. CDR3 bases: TGTGCCAGCGAACGGCAACGGGTCATTAGGGAGAAGGGCTACACCTTC.

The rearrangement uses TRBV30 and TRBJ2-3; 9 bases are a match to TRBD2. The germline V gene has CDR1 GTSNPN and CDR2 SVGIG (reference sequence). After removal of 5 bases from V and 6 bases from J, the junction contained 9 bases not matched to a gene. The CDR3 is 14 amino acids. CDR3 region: CAWGVAGVGDTQYF. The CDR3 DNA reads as TGTGCCTGGGGAGTAGCGGGAGTAGGTGATACGCAGTATTTT.

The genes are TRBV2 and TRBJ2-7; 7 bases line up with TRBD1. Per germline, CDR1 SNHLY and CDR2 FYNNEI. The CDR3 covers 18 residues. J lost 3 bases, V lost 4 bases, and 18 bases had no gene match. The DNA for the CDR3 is TGTGCCAGCAGTGTAGGGGAAAGGGACAGCCGAATCTACTACGAGCAGTACGTC. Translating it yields CASSVGERDSRIYYEQYV.

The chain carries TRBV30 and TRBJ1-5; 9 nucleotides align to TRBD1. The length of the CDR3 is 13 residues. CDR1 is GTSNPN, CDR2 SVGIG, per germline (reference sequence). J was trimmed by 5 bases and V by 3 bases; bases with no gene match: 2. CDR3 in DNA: TGTGCCTGGAGCCGACAGGGGGATCAGCCCCAGCATTTT. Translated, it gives CAWSRQGDQPQHF.

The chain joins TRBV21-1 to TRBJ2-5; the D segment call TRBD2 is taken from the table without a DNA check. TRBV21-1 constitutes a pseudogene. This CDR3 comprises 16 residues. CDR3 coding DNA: TGTGCCAGCAGCAAATCCCAGCCCCACATGGAGGAGACCCAGTACTTC. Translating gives CASSKSQPHMEETQYF.

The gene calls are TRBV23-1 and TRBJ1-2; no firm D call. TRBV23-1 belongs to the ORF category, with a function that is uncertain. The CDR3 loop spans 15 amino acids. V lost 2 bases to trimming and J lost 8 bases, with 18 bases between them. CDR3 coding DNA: TGCGCCAGCAGTCAAGGTTTATGCGGTTCGGAGGGCTACACCTTC. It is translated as CASSQGLCGSEGYTF.

CDR3 region: CASREAGGLETQYF. For the CDR3, the DNA is TGTGCCAGCCGTGAGGCGGGGGGCTTAGAGACCCAGTACTTC. The chain links TRBV5-4 to TRBJ2-5; 8 positions agree with TRBD2. CDR1 is SGHNT and CDR2 is YYREEE in the germline V gene (reference sequence). The CDR3 is 14 residues long. V shed 7 bases and J 4 bases; nucleotides not matched to a gene: 9.